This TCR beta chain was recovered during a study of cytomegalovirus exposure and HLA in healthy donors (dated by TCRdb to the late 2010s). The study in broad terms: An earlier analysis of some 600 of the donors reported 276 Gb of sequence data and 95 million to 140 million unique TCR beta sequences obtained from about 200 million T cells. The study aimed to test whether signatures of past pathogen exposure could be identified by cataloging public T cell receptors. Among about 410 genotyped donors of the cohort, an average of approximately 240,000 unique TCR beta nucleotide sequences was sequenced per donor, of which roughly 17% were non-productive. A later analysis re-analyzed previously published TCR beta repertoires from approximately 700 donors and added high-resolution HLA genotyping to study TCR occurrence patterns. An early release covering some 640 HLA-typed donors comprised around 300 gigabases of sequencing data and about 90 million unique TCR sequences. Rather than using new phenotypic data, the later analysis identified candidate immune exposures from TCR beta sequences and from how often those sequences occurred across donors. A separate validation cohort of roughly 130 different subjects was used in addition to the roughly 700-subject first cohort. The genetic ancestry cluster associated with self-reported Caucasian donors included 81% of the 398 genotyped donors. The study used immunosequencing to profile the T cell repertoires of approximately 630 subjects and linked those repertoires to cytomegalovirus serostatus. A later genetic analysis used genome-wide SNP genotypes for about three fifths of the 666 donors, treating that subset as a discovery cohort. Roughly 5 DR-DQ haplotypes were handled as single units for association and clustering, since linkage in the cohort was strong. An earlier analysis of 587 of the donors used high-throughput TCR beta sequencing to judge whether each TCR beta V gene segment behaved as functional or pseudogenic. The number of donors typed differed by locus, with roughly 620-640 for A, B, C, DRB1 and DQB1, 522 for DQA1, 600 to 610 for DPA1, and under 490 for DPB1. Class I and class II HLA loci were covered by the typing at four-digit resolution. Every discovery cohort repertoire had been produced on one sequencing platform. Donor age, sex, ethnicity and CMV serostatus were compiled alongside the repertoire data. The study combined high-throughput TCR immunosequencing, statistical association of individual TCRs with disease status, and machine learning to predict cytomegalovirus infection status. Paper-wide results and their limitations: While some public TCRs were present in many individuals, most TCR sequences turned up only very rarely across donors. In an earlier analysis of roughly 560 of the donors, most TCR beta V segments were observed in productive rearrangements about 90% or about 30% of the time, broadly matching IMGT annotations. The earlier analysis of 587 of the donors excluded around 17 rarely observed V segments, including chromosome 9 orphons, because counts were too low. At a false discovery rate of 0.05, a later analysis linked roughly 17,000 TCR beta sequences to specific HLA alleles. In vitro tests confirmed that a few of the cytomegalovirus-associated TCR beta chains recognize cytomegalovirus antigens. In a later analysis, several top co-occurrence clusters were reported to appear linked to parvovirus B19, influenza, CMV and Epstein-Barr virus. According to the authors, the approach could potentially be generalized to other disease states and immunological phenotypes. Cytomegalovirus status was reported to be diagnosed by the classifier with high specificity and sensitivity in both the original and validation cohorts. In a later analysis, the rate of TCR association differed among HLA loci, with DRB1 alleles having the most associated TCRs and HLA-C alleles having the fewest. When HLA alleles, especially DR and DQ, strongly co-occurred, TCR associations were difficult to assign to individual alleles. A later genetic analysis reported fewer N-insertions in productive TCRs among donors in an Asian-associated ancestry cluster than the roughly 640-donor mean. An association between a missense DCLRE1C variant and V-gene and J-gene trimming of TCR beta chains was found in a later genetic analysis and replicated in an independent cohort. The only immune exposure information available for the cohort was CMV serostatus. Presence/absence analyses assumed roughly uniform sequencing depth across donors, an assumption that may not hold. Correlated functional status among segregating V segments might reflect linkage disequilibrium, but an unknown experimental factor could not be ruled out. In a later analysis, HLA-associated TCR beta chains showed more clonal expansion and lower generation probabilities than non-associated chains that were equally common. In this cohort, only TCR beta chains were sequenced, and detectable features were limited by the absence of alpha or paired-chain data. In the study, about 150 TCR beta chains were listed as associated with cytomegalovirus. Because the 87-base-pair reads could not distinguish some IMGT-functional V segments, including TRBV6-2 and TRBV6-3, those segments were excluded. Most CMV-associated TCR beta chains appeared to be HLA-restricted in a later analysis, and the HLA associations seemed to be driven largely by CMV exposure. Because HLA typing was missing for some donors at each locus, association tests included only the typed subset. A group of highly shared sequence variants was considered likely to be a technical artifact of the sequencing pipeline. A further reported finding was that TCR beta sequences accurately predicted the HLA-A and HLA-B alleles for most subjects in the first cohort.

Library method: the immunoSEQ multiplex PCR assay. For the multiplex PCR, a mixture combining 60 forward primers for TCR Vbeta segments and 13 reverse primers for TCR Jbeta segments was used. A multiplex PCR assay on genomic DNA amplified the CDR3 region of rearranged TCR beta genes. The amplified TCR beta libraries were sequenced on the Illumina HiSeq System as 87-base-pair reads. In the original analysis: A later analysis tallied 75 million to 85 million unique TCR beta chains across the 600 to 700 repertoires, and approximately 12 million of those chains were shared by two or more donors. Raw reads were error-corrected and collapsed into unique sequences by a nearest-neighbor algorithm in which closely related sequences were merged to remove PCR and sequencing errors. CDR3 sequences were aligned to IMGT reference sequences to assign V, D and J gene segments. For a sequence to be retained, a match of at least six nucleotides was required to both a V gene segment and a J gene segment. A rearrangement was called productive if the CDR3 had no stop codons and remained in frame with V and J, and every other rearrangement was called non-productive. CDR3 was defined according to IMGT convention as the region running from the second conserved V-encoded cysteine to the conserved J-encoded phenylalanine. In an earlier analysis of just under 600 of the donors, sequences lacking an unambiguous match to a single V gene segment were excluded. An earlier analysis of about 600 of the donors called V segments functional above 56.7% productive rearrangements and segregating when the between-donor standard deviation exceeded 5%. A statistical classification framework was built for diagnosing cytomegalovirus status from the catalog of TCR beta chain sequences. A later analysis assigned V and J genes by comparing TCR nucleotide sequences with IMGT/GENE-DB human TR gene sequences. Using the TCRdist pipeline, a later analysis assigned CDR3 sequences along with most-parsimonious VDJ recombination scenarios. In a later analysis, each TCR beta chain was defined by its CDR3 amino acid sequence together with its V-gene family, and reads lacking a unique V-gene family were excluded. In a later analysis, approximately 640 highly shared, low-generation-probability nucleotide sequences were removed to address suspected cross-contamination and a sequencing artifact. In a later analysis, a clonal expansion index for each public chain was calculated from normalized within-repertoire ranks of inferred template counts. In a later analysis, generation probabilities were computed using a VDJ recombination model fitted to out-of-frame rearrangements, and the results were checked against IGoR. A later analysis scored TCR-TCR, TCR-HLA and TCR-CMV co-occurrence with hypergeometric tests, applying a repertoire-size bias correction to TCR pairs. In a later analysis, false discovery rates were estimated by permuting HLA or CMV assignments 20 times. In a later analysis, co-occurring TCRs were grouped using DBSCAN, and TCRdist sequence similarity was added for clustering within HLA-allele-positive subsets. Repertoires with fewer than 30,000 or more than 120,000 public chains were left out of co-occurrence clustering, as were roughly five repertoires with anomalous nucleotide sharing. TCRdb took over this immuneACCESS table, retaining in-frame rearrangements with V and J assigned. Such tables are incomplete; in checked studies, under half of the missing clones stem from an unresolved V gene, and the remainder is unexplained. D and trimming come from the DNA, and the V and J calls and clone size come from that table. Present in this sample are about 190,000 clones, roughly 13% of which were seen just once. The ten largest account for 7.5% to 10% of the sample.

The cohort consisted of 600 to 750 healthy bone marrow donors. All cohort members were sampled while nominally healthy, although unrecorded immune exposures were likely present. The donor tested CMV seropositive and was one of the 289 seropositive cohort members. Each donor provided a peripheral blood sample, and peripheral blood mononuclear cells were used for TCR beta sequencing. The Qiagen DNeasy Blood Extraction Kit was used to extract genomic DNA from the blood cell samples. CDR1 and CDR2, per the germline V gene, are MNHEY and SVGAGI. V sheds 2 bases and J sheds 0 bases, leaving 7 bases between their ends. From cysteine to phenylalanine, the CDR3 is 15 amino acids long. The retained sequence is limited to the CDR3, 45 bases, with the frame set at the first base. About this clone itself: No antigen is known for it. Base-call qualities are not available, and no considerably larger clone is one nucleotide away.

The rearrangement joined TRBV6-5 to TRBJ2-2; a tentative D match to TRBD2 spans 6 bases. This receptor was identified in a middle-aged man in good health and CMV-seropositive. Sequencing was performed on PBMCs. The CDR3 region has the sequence CASSYLATNTGELFF. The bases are TGTGCCAGCAGTTACCTAGCGACGAACACCGGGGAGCTGTTTTTT.